This TCR beta chain was observed in a study of blood T cell repertoires in COVID-19. At the level of the study: Researchers got acute and convalescent COVID-19 samples from the United States, Italy and Spain. From T cells, B-cell-depleted T cells, or PBMCs came the material, which was cDNA or gDNA.

Under the authors' procedure: Amplification of reference gene primers provided the estimated nucleated cell counts. Clones were read by immunoSEQ multiplex PCR, and TCRdb kept only the in-frame ones, dropping some. The V and J calls and clone size come from that table; D and trimming were worked out from the DNA. The sample lists some 70,000 clones, around 83% occurring once. With 1 base removed from V and 2 bases from J, the gap between germline ends came to 11 bases. CDR3 length: 15 amino acids. Germline CDR1 reads KGHSH; CDR2 reads LQKENI. This TCR came from a man aged 50 or older with active COVID-19. The rearrangement joins TRBV18 to TRBJ1-1; TRBD1 is a possible D gene (6 bases). The material sequenced was peripheral blood. The CDR3 DNA sequence: TGTGCCAGCTCACCACAGAGGGGGGGCAACACTGAAGCTTTCTTT. Protein product: CASSPQRGGNTEAFF.